These T cell receptor beta chains were read from a single sample in a study of CD8 T cells in Susac syndrome. TCRdb processed the immunoSEQ multiplex PCR reads anew with MiXCR; each CDR3 protein has one entry. The sample yields 180,000 or so distinct CDR3 sequences, around 96% seen once. Sample: CD4+ T cells from PBMCs. All receptors come from a human donor in good health. Both conserved end residues are part of each CDR3. A D gene is named only where the DNA matches it firmly. Only some rows state a clone size, as once, few, many or a class for expanded clones.

J	D	length	size	V	CDR3	DNA
TRBJ2-5	TRBD1	15	NA	TRBV29-1	CSARHGQGGEETQYF	TGCAGCGCCCGCCACGGACAGGGAGGAGAAGAGACCCAGTACTTC
TRBJ1-4	TRBD1	15	NA	TRBV12-3/TRBV12-4	CASSLRTGGNEKLFF	TGTGCCAGCAGCCTTCGGACAGGAGGAAATGAAAAACTGTTTTTT
TRBJ1-1	NA	15	NA	TRBV11-1	CASSLDVLLNTEAFF	TGTGCCAGCAGCTTAGACGTCCTATTGAACACTGAAGCTTTCTTT
TRBJ2-1	NA	15	NA	TRBV24-1	CATSRAGRLGGEQFF	TGTGCCACCAGTCGGGCAGGCAGGTTGGGAGGTGAGCAGTTCTTC
TRBJ2-7	TRBD1	16	once	TRBV27	CASSPSRGTDSYEQYF	TGTGCCAGCAGTCCCTCCCGAGGGACAGACTCCTACGAGCAGTACTTC
TRBJ2-1	NA	14	NA	TRBV7-9	CASSLATSNNEQFF	TGTGCCAGCAGCTTAGCCACGTCTAACAATGAGCAGTTCTTC
TRBJ1-1	TRBD1	17	NA	TRBV29-1	CSVEVGSRTGPNTEAFF	TGCAGCGTTGAAGTAGGGTCGAGGACAGGACCAAACACTGAAGCTTTCTTT
TRBJ2-1	NA	15	NA	TRBV4-2	CASSQDRNGGGEQFF	TGTGCCAGCAGCCAAGATAGGAACGGCGGCGGTGAGCAGTTCTTC
TRBJ2-5	NA	14	NA	TRBV5-6	CASSLAPGVETQYF	TGTGCCAGCAGCTTGGCCCCGGGGGTAGAGACCCAGTACTTC
TRBJ1-2	TRBD1	18	once	TRBV27	CASSPRVATGITNYGYTF	TGTGCCAGCAGTCCCCGGGTAGCGACAGGGATTACTAACTATGGCTACACCTTC
TRBJ2-2	NA	14	NA	TRBV20-1	CSARDPSGGGELFF	TGCAGTGCTAGAGATCCATCGGGCGGAGGGGAGCTGTTTTTT
TRBJ2-7	NA	11	NA	TRBV29-1	CSVRGTYEQYF	TGCAGCGTCCGAGGGACCTACGAGCAGTACTTC
TRBJ2-1	NA	14	once	TRBV19	CASSIERGLGEQFF	TGTGCCAGTAGTATAGAGCGGGGACTGGGTGAGCAGTTCTTC
TRBJ1-1	NA	13	NA	TRBV12-3/TRBV12-4	CASSLSRDTEAFF	TGTGCCAGCAGTTTAAGTAGGGACACTGAAGCTTTCTTT
TRBJ1-2	NA	12	NA	TRBV7-9	CASSPIDHGYTF	TGTGCCAGCAGCCCGATCGACCATGGCTACACCTTC
TRBJ2-1	TRBD2	12	NA	TRBV20-1	CSVRDYSNEQFF	TGCAGTGTACGGGACTATTCCAATGAGCAGTTCTTC
TRBJ2-7	NA	14	NA	TRBV7-9	CASSLQGTPYEQYF	TGTGCCAGCAGCTTACAGGGGACACCCTACGAGCAGTACTTC
TRBJ2-3	NA	14	NA	TRBV20-1	CSASRRKGADTQYF	TGCAGTGCTAGCCGACGGAAAGGGGCAGATACGCAGTATTTT
TRBJ2-5	NA	14	once	TRBV20-1	CSAAFPTTQETQYF	TGCAGTGCAGCGTTTCCTACGACACAAGAGACCCAGTACTTC
TRBJ2-3	NA	12	many	TRBV18	CASSPSTDTQYF	TGTGCCAGCAGCCCGAGCACAGATACGCAGTATTTT
TRBJ1-1	TRBD1	12	NA	TRBV20-1	CSVGQGKYYAFF	TGCAGTGTGGGACAGGGAAAGTACTACGCTTTCTTT
TRBJ1-5	NA	15	NA	TRBV2	CASSGGLGGNQPQHF	TGTGCCAGCAGTGGGGGGTTGGGAGGCAATCAGCCCCAGCATTTT